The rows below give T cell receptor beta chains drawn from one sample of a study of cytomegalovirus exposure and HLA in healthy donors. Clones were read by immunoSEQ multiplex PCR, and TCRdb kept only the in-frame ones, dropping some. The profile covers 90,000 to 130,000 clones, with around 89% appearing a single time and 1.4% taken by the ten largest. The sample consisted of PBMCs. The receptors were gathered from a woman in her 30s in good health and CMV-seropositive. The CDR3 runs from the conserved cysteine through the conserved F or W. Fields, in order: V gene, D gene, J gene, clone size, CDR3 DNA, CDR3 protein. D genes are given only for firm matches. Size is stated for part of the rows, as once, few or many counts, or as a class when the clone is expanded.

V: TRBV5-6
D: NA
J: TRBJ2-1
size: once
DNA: TGTGCCAGCTCCACCGAGGTCTCCTACAATGAGCAGTTCTTC
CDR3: CASSTEVSYNEQFF

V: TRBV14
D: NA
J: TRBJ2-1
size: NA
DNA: TGTGCCAGCAGCCAAGGAGGCTACAATGAGCAGTTCTTC
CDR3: CASSQGGYNEQFF

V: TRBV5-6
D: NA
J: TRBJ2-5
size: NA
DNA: TGTGCCAGCAGCTTGGCCGGGGGAGGCGAAGAGACCCAGTACTTC
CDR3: CASSLAGGGEETQYF

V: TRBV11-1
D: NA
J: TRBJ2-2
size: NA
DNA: TGTGCCAGCAGCTCAAGACCTCAGGGGCCCGGGGAGCTGTTTTTT
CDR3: CASSSRPQGPGELFF

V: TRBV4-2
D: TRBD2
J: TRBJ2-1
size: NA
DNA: TGTGCCAGCAGCCAAGTGGGACTAGCGGGGGGAAACTACAATGAGCAGTTCTTC
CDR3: CASSQVGLAGGNYNEQFF

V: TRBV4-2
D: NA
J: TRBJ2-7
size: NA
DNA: TGTGCCAGCAGCCTTACCTTAACTTCCGAGCAGTACTTC
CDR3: CASSLTLTSEQYF

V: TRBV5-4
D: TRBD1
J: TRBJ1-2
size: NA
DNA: TGTGCCAGCAGCGTCCAACAGGGGGGCGGCTATGGCTACACCTTC
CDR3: CASSVQQGGGYGYTF

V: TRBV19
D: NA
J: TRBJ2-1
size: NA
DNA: TGTGCCAGTAGTATGCGCCGCTCCTACAATGAGCAGTTCTTC
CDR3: CASSMRRSYNEQFF

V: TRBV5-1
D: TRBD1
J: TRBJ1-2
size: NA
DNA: TGCGCCAGCAGCTCGACAGGGAATGGCTACACCTTC
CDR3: CASSSTGNGYTF

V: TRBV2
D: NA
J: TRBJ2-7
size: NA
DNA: TGTGCCAGCAGTGTGGGCAGCTACGAGCAGTACTTC
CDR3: CASSVGSYEQYF

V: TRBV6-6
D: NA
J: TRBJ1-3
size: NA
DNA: TGTGCCAGCAGTTACGCCCAGGGTACCGGAAACACCATATATTTT
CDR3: CASSYAQGTGNTIYF

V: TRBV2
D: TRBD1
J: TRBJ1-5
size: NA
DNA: TGTGCCAGCAGTGAGCGGACAGGGGTTGGTGATCAGCCCCAGCATTTT
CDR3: CASSERTGVGDQPQHF

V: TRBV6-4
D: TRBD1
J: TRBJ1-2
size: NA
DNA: TGTGCCAGCAACGGGGACAGGGGGCCTCCCTGGGGAGGCTACACCTTC
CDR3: CASNGDRGPPWGGYTF

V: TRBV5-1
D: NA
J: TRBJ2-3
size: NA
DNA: TGCGCCAGCAGCTTGGGAGCCGGGAGTGGGACAGATACGCAGTATTTT
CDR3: CASSLGAGSGTDTQYF

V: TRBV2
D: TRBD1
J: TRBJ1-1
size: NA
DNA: TGTGCCAGCACCTTAGGGATCATCGCCCGGGACAGTGAAGCTTTCTTT
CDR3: CASTLGIIARDSEAFF